The 7 T cell receptor beta chains below were found in one sample sequenced in a study of post-analysis software for immune sequencing data. Findings of the study overall: Roughly 5 TRBV segments, TRBV5-6, TRBV5-1 and TRBV20-1 among them, were found more frequent in patients than controls.

No antigen is known for these receptors. Built from TCR beta cDNA, the libraries had unique molecular identifiers in them. From the PCR reads, TCRdb called clonotypes with MiXCR, one entry per CDR3 protein. The profile covers fewer than 900,000 distinct CDR3 sequences, with around 46% appearing a single time and 4.9% taken by the ten largest. The specimen was blood. The source of these receptors is a girl aged 5 to 17 with multiple sclerosis.

The V call is TRBV7-9, the J call TRBJ2-1, with 10 nucleotides matching TRBD1. Per germline, CDR1 SEHNR and CDR2 FQNEAQ (reference sequence). With 1 base clipped from V and 7 bases from J, the junction kept 4 bases outside the gene matches. This CDR3 spans 15 amino acids. This CDR3 is CASSLVGTGANEQFF. DNA of the CDR3: TGTGCCAGCAGCTTAGTTGGGACAGGGGCAAATGAGCAGTTCTTC.

This rearrangement joins TRBV27 to TRBJ1-2; D gene ambiguous. CDR1 and CDR2 (germline): MNHEY, SMNVEV (reference sequence). The length of the CDR3 is 14 residues. Trimming removed 7 bases at V and 1 base at J, with 13 bases between. As DNA, the CDR3 is TGTGCCAGCACCTCAGCGTGGGGTAACTATGGCTACACCTTC. It is translated as CASTSAWGNYGYTF.

The genes are TRBV15 and TRBJ2-7, with 10 bases aligning to TRBD2. CDR1 and CDR2 from the germline V gene are LNHNV and YYDKDF (reference sequence). This CDR3 is built from 15 residues. V lost 5 bases and J lost 4; bases outside the gene matches: 8. Written as DNA, the CDR3 is TGTGCCACCAGCCGGGAGCGGGAGGGCCTATACGAGCAGTACTTC. Translation: CATSREREGLYEQYF.

This clonotype was seen more than once but under ten times. The V call is TRBV7-4, the J call TRBJ2-7, with D unclear. Germline V gene lookup returns CDR1 SGHVT and CDR2 SQSDAQ. This CDR3 contains 17 residues. Trimming shortened V by 2 bases and J by 4 bases, and 21 bases separated the two germline ends. The CDR3 here is CASSLRITRALNYEQYF. The CDR3 DNA reads as TGTGCCAGCAGCTTACGCATCACCCGGGCGCTAAATTACGAGCAGTACTTC. The whole variable domain, filled in from reference TRBV7-4 and TRBJ2-7, reads GAGVSQSPRYKVAKRGRDVALRCDSISGHVTLYWYRQTLGQGSEVLTYSQSDAQRDKSGRPSGRFSAERPERSVSTLKIQRTEQGDSAVYLCASSLRITRALNYEQYFGPGTRLTVT.

The rearrangement uses TRBV27 and TRBJ2-1; 11 bases align to TRBD2. Losses at the gene ends were 2 bases for V and 7 bases for J; bases not matched to a gene: 10. The CDR3 is made up of 17 amino acids. Germline assignment: CDR1 MNHEY and CDR2 SMNVEV (reference sequence). This CDR3 reads CASSLPLAGGRGNEQFF. The CDR3 nucleotides read TGTGCCAGCAGTTTACCCCTAGCGGGAGGTCGGGGGAATGAGCAGTTCTTC.

This clonotype was seen only a few times. The chain recombines TRBV28 with TRBJ2-3; D not resolved. Trimming pared 3 bases from V and 2 bases from J, leaving 18 bases between. CDR1 and CDR2 from the germline V gene are MDHEN and SYDVKM. The CDR3 runs 17 residues. Here the CDR3 reads CASSFYPRKLNTDTQYF. The CDR3 coding sequence is TGTGCCAGCAGTTTCTATCCTAGAAAGCTCAACACAGATACGCAGTATTTT.

This chain uses TRBV4-2 with TRBJ2-1; D possibly corresponds to TRBD2 (5 bases). The germline V gene has CDR1 LGHNA and CDR2 YNFKEQ. This CDR3 is 17 amino acids long. V gave up 0 bases and J gave up 2 bases, with 14 bases separating them. The CDR3 bases are TGTGCCAGCAGCCAAGATCCTACGGGATGGACCTACAATGAGCAGTTCTTC. It translates to CASSQDPTGWTYNEQFF.